Many counts were recorded for the clone carrying this T cell receptor beta chain. The antigen is undetermined. The data derive from a study of T cells in Graves' hyperthyroidism and ophthalmopathy. Study results and limitations: Among clonotypes expanded in thyroid above 0.001, most were also found in blood.

Amplification of TCR beta CDR3 regions used RNA as the template. RT-PCR in the first round (using the HTBI primer set) targeted the TCR CDR3. TCRdb reanalysed the multiplex PCR reads using MiXCR and keeps one entry per CDR3 protein. The sample records about 760,000 distinct CDR3 sequences, just over 35% being singletons. Each 10 ml fresh peripheral blood draw supplied the PBMCs. The V end lost 1 base, the J end lost 9 bases, and 9 bases lay between the germline ends. This CDR3 is 12 amino acids long. The germline CDR1 and CDR2 sequences are SEHNR and FQNEAQ (reference sequence). The specimen was blood. This chain joins TRBV7-9 and TRBJ1-1, with unresolved D. The sequence came from a woman aged 40 to 50 with Graves' hyperthyroidism. The CDR3 protein is CASSLVFPQAFF. The CDR3 DNA follows: TGTGCCAGCAGCTTAGTGTTCCCCCAAGCTTTCTTT. Filled out from reference TRBV7-9 and TRBJ1-1, the complete variable domain reads DTGVSQNPRHKITKRGQNVTFRCDPISEHNRLYWYRQTLGQGPEFLTYFQNEAQLEKSRLLSDRFSAERPKGSFSTLEIQRTEQGDSAMYLCASSLVFPQAFFGQGTRLTVV.